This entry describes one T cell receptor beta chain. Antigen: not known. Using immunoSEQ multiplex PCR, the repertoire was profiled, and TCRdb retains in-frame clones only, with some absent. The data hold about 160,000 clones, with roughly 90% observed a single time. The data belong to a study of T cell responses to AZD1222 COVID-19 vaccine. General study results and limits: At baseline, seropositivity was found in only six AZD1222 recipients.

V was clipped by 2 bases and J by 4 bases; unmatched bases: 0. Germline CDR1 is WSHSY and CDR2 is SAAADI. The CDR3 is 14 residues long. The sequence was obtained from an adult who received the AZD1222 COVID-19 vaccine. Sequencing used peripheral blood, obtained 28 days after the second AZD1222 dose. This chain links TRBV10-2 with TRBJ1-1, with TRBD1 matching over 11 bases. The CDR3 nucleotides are TGCGCCAGCAGTGAGGGGACAGGGGGCACTGAAGCTTTCTTT. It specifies CASSEGTGGTEAFF.